The clone carrying this T cell receptor (beta chain) was seen only once. The data were obtained in a study of blood T cell repertoires in COVID-19. Recovered status applied to Cohort 3 donors who had two consecutive negative PCRs. It also applied to those with clearance or with symptom resolution. Germline V gene data show CDR1 as MNHEY and CDR2 as SVGAGI. With 7 bases removed from V and 5 bases from J, the gap between germline ends came to 14 bases. The CDR3 spans 13 residues. Per the original data handling: Amplification of reference gene primers was used by the study to estimate nucleated cell counts. Clones were sequenced by immunoSEQ multiplex PCR, and TCRdb holds only the in-frame ones, with some missing. The DNA gave D and trimming, while V, J and clone size come from that table. The sample lists about 310,000 clones; around 91% were seen once.

This chain links TRBV6-5 with TRBJ1-1; perhaps TRBD1 as D (6 bases). This TCR was sampled from a woman aged 40 to 50 who had recovered from COVID-19. Sequencing input: PBMCs or T cells enriched from blood (not recorded which). The CDR3 loop reads CASTGQPKTEAFF. The CDR3, as DNA: TGTGCCAGCACCGGACAGCCTAAGACTGAAGCTTTCTTT.